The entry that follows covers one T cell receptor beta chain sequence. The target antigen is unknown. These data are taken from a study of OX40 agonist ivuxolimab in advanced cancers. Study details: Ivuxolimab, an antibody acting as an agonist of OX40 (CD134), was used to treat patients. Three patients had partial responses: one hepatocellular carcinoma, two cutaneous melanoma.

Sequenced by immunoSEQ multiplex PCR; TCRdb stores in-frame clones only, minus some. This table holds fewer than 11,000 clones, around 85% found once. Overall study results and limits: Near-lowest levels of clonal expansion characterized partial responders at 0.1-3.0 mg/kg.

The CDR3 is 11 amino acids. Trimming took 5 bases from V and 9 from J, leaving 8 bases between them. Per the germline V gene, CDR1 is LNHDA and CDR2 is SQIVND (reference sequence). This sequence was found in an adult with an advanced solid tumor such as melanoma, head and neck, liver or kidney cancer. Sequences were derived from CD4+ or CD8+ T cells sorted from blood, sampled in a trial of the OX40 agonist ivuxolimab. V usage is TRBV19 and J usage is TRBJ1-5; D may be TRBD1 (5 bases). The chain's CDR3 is CASSLGGPQHF. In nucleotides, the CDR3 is TGTGCCAGTAGTTTGGGGGGGCCCCAGCATTTT.